These T cell receptor beta chains were read from a single sample in a study of shared clonotypes between healthy human individuals. Sequencing was performed with immunoSEQ multiplex PCR; in TCRdb, only in-frame clones are kept and a portion is missing. The repertoire holds around 1.5 million clones, with about 98% as singletons. The sample consisted of naive CD4+ T cells sorted from blood. Receptor source: a man aged 25 to 40 in good health. Both conserved end residues are part of each CDR3. A D gene is named only where the DNA matches it firmly. Where a row states a size, it is once, few, many or the class of an expanded clone; other rows omit it.

j_call: TRBJ2-5; clone_size: -; d_call: TRBD2; v_call: TRBV7-2; cdr3_aa: CASSLRLAGGAETQYF; cdr3_nt: TGTGCCAGCAGCTTAAGACTAGCGGGAGGGGCAGAGACCCAGTACTTC
j_call: TRBJ2-7; clone_size: -; d_call: TRBD1; v_call: TRBV28; cdr3_aa: CASSLGQYEQYF; cdr3_nt: TGTGCCAGCAGTCTGGGACAGTACGAGCAGTACTTC
j_call: TRBJ2-1; clone_size: -; d_call: TRBD2; v_call: TRBV28; cdr3_aa: CASRTPQGLAGGSYNEQFF; cdr3_nt: TGTGCCAGCAGAACTCCCCAAGGACTAGCGGGAGGGAGTTACAATGAGCAGTTCTTC
j_call: TRBJ2-1; clone_size: -; d_call: TRBD2; v_call: TRBV19; cdr3_aa: CASSIRAGGIPGEQFF; cdr3_nt: TGTGCCAGTAGTATAAGGGCGGGAGGGATCCCTGGTGAGCAGTTCTTC
j_call: TRBJ2-3; clone_size: -; d_call: TRBD2; v_call: TRBV18; cdr3_aa: CASSPFTSAESTDTQYF; cdr3_nt: TGTGCCAGCTCACCGTTCACTAGCGCCGAAAGCACAGATACGCAGTATTTT
j_call: TRBJ2-1; clone_size: -; d_call: -; v_call: TRBV11-3; cdr3_aa: CASSFSKGSGSLSSYNEQFF; cdr3_nt: TGTGCCAGCAGCTTCTCAAAGGGTAGTGGGTCCTTAAGCTCCTACAATGAGCAGTTCTTC
j_call: TRBJ2-7; clone_size: -; d_call: -; v_call: TRBV7-2; cdr3_aa: CASSLVASSYEQYF; cdr3_nt: TGTGCCAGCAGCTTAGTGGCTAGCTCCTACGAGCAGTACTTC
j_call: TRBJ2-7; clone_size: -; d_call: -; v_call: TRBV28; cdr3_aa: CASNPTGLRSTYEQYF; cdr3_nt: TGTGCCAGCAACCCCACAGGGTTGCGGTCGACCTACGAGCAGTACTTC
j_call: TRBJ2-5; clone_size: -; d_call: -; v_call: TRBV19; cdr3_aa: CASSPKLVFETQYF; cdr3_nt: TGTGCCAGTAGCCCGAAACTAGTCTTTGAGACCCAGTACTTC
j_call: TRBJ2-7; clone_size: -; d_call: TRBD2; v_call: TRBV30; cdr3_aa: CAWSVIGGSYEQYF; cdr3_nt: TGTGCCTGGAGTGTAATTGGCGGGAGCTACGAGCAGTACTTC
j_call: TRBJ1-5; clone_size: -; d_call: TRBD1; v_call: TRBV29-1; cdr3_aa: CSVIVSGTGDQPQHF; cdr3_nt: TGCAGCGTTATTGTATCCGGGACAGGAGATCAGCCCCAGCATTTT
j_call: TRBJ1-5; clone_size: -; d_call: TRBD1; v_call: TRBV28; cdr3_aa: CASSYTGGASNQPQHF; cdr3_nt: TGTGCCAGCAGCTATACAGGGGGCGCGAGCAATCAGCCCCAGCATTTT
j_call: TRBJ2-1; clone_size: -; d_call: -; v_call: TRBV25-1; cdr3_aa: CASSERLSSYNEQFF; cdr3_nt: TGTGCCAGCAGTGAGAGACTAAGCTCCTACAATGAGCAGTTCTTC
j_call: TRBJ2-7; clone_size: -; d_call: -; v_call: TRBV28; cdr3_aa: CASSLPSVPSYEQYF; cdr3_nt: TGTGCCAGCAGTTTGCCTAGCGTACCTTCCTACGAGCAGTACTTC
j_call: TRBJ2-3; clone_size: -; d_call: TRBD2; v_call: TRBV10-3; cdr3_aa: CAIMRRTSGITDTQYF; cdr3_nt: TGTGCCATCATGAGGAGGACTAGCGGGATAACCGATACGCAGTATTTT
j_call: TRBJ2-7; clone_size: -; d_call: TRBD1; v_call: TRBV15; cdr3_aa: CATQTRTGVYEQYF; cdr3_nt: TGTGCCACCCAAACTAGGACAGGAGTATACGAGCAGTACTTC
j_call: TRBJ1-2; clone_size: -; d_call: -; v_call: TRBV6-1; cdr3_aa: CASSVRSSDYGYTF; cdr3_nt: TGTGCCAGCAGTGTTAGGTCCTCTGACTATGGCTACACCTTC
j_call: TRBJ1-4; clone_size: -; d_call: -; v_call: TRBV28; cdr3_aa: CASSLSLLNEKLFF; cdr3_nt: TGTGCCAGCAGTTTATCATTACTTAATGAAAAACTGTTTTTT
j_call: TRBJ1-2; clone_size: -; d_call: -; v_call: TRBV14; cdr3_aa: CASSPTGFYGYTF; cdr3_nt: TGTGCCAGCAGCCCAACAGGGTTCTATGGCTACACCTTC
j_call: TRBJ2-7; clone_size: -; d_call: TRBD1; v_call: TRBV5-1; cdr3_aa: CASSPGQGAREQYF; cdr3_nt: TGCGCCAGCAGCCCGGGACAGGGGGCGCGAGAGCAGTACTTC
j_call: TRBJ1-1; clone_size: once; d_call: -; v_call: TRBV11-2; cdr3_aa: CASSLERGLMNTEAFF; cdr3_nt: TGTGCCAGCAGCTTAGAAAGGGGACTCATGAACACTGAAGCTTTCTTT
j_call: TRBJ2-2; clone_size: -; d_call: -; v_call: TRBV10-3; cdr3_aa: CAIRDGGTGELFF; cdr3_nt: TGTGCCATCAGGGATGGCGGCACCGGGGAGCTGTTTTTT
j_call: TRBJ2-3; clone_size: -; d_call: -; v_call: TRBV5-1; cdr3_aa: CASLLGIGLLTDTQYF; cdr3_nt: TGCGCCAGCCTATTGGGGATAGGACTCCTCACAGATACGCAGTATTTT
j_call: TRBJ1-5; clone_size: -; d_call: -; v_call: TRBV6-6; cdr3_aa: CASTRGASNQPQHF; cdr3_nt: TGTGCCAGTACCCGCGGGGCCAGCAATCAGCCCCAGCATTTT
j_call: TRBJ2-1; clone_size: -; d_call: TRBD2; v_call: TRBV7-9; cdr3_aa: CASSPDPTTSGSPYNEQFF; cdr3_nt: TGTGCCAGCAGCCCCGACCCGACGACTAGCGGGAGTCCATACAATGAGCAGTTCTTC
j_call: TRBJ2-3; clone_size: -; d_call: -; v_call: TRBV18; cdr3_aa: CASSPLHSGSTDTQYF; cdr3_nt: TGTGCCAGCTCACCCCTTCATAGCGGTAGCACAGATACGCAGTATTTT
j_call: TRBJ2-5; clone_size: -; d_call: TRBD1; v_call: TRBV11-3; cdr3_aa: CASSPGQGEETQYF; cdr3_nt: TGTGCCAGCAGTCCCGGACAGGGAGAAGAGACCCAGTACTTC